Below are 11 T cell receptor beta chains sequenced from a single sample in a study of blood T cells in healthy people across ages. Primers used in a second PCR of roughly 7 to 12 cycles were a sample-barcoded 5' primer and a J-beta primer mix. TCRdb analysed the 5' RACE reads with MiXCR anew, one entry per CDR3 protein. This sample has more than 650,000 distinct CDR3 sequences, with about a fifth found just once. Sequencing used blood. These receptors all come from a man in his 70s in good health.

This chain uses TRBV20-1 with TRBJ2-3; D unclear. Germline assignment: CDR1 DFQATT and CDR2 SNEGSKA (reference sequence). With 4 bases removed from V and 0 bases from J, the gap between germline ends came to 14 bases. The CDR3 loop spans 15 amino acids. CDR3 in DNA: TGCAGTGCTACGCTTCCGACGGGTAGCACAGATACGCAGTATTTT. Residues: CSATLPTGSTDTQYF.

The chain carries TRBV15 and TRBJ1-1, with D possibly matching TRBD1 (6 bases). The CDR3 is 14 amino acids. Germline V lookup: CDR1 LNHNV, CDR2 YYDKDF (reference sequence). Trimming left V 5 bases short and J 0 bases short, with 10 bases between. This CDR3 reads CATSLTGMNTEAFF. The CDR3 nucleotides read TGTGCCACCAGCCTCACAGGGATGAACACTGAAGCTTTCTTT.

The J gene is TRBJ2-5, the V gene TRBV7-2; D is tentatively TRBD1 or TRBD2 (5 bases each). V lost 5 bases and J lost 5, with 9 bases in between. Germline V gives CDR1 SGHTA, CDR2 FQGNSA. This CDR3 contains 12 residues. DNA of the CDR3: TGTGCCAGCAGCCGGGACCGGGAGACCCAGTACTTC. Translation: CASSRDRETQYF.

This clonotype showed up just a few times. The chain uses TRBV12-3 or TRBV12-4 and TRBJ2-2, with 8 positions matching TRBD1. This CDR3 has 15 residues. The junction had 7 bases not matched to a gene; V was cut back by 5 bases and J by 5 bases. The CDR3 DNA reads as TGTGCCAGCAGTCCTTGGACAGGGAAAACCGGGGAGCTGTTTTTT. Protein: CASSPWTGKTGELFF.

The sample holds a few counts of this clonotype. This chain joins TRBV18 and TRBJ2-5, with 7 positions matching TRBD1. The CDR3 extends over 14 amino acids. CDR1 KGHSH and CDR2 LQKENI come from the germline V gene. V was pared by 1 base and J by 4 bases, with 3 bases of the junction left unmatched. The CDR3 DNA reads as TGTGCCAGCTCACCACAAGGGGGCATAGAGACCCAGTACTTC. Protein sequence: CASSPQGGIETQYF.

The chain is built from TRBV20-1 and TRBJ2-3; 10 positions match TRBD1. This CDR3 has 14 amino acids. Germline lookup yields CDR1 DFQATT and CDR2 SNEGSKA (reference sequence). The trim removed 6 bases at V and 10 bases at J, leaving 13 bases unmatched. The CDR3 nucleotides are TGCAGTGCACCTCGGACAGGGGGGAGGAGGTCGCAGTATTTT. Translated, it gives CSAPRTGGRRSQYF.

This clonotype was detected only a few times. This chain joins TRBV20-1 and TRBJ2-3; 9 bases line up with TRBD1. CDR3 size: 14 residues. Unmatched junction bases numbered 5, after V lost 3 bases and J lost 4 bases. The germline V gene has CDR1 DFQATT and CDR2 SNEGSKA (reference sequence). CDR3 sequence reads: CSARGTGIPDTQYF. The CDR3 DNA sequence: TGCAGTGCTAGGGGGACAGGGATTCCAGATACGCAGTATTTT.

This clonotype was recorded a few times. The rearrangement uses TRBV5-1 and TRBJ2-7; 11 nucleotides match TRBD2. The J call is uncertain, as TRBJ2-5 better fits the DNA end. The V gene's germline CDR1 is SGHRS and CDR2 YFSETQ. This CDR3 is built from 16 residues. Here the CDR3 reads CASSFSSGGLQETQYF. CDR3 DNA sequence: TGCGCCAGCAGCTTCTCTAGCGGGGGGCTCCAAGAGACCCAGTACTTC.

This clonotype showed up many times. The chain uses TRBV6-5 and TRBJ2-5, with D perhaps given as TRBD1 or TRBD2 (6 bases each). This CDR3 is 13 amino acids long. Germline lookup yields CDR1 MNHEY and CDR2 SVGAGI. V was clipped by 6 bases and J by 5 bases, with 13 bases between them. The CDR3 bases are TGTGCCAGCAGACCCACAGGGAGGGAGACCCAGTACTTC. Translated: CASRPTGRETQYF.

The chain couples TRBV12-3 or TRBV12-4 to TRBJ2-6; 10 positions match TRBD1. The CDR3 covers 16 residues. V was pared by 5 bases and J by 3 bases, with 4 bases of the junction left unmatched. CDR3 bases: TGTGCCAGCAGTGGGACAGGGGTTCTTGGGGCCAACGTCCTGACTTTC. This gives the protein CASSGTGVLGANVLTF.

V gene TRBV20-1 combines with J gene TRBJ1-1; TRBD1 matches 7 bases. V dropped 6 bases and J dropped 3; count of bases not matched to a gene: 7. The length of the CDR3 is 13 residues. Germline CDR1 DFQATT, CDR2 SNEGSKA (reference sequence). The CDR3 DNA is TGCAGTGCCAACAGGGGAGTGGACACTGAAGCTTTCTTT. This sequence encodes CSANRGVDTEAFF.